These 20 T cell receptor beta chains were all obtained from the same sample, sequenced in a study of cytomegalovirus exposure and HLA in healthy donors. A multiplex PCR was run with 60 Vbeta primers and 13 Jbeta primers. Assay used: immunoSEQ multiplex PCR; TCRdb lists only in-frame clones, some missing. The sample contains 200,000 to 250,000 clones, roughly 88% of which appear only once. Source material: PBMCs. These receptors came from a boy aged 2 to 9 in good health and CMV-seronegative.

The genes are TRBV7-9 and TRBJ1-2; tentative D call: TRBD1 (5 bases). This CDR3 has 16 amino acids. Trimming left V 5 bases short and J 4 bases short, with 20 bases between. In germline, CDR1 is SEHNR, CDR2 FQNEAQ (reference sequence). In DNA, the CDR3 is TGTGCCAGCAGCGACGGAAGGGGACTGGCTAGCTATGGCTACACCTTC. It codes for CASSDGRGLASYGYTF. The variable domain in full, completed from reference TRBV7-9 and TRBJ1-2, reads DTGVSQNPRHKITKRGQNVTFRCDPISEHNRLYWYRQTLGQGPEFLTYFQNEAQLEKSRLLSDRFSAERPKGSFSTLEIQRTEQGDSAMYLCASSDGRGLASYGYTFGSGTRLTVV.

The rearrangement joins TRBV5-1 to TRBJ1-2; D gene ambiguous. There are 13 residues in the CDR3. Germline V CDR1 and CDR2: SGHRS, YFSETQ. With 4 bases removed from V and 8 bases from J, the gap between germline ends came to 15 bases. CDR3 protein: CASSPHRSWGYTF. CDR3 sequence (DNA): TGCGCCAGCAGCCCCCACCGGAGCTGGGGCTACACCTTC.

The chain links TRBV29-1 to TRBJ1-1; 9 positions match TRBD1. The CDR3 is 12 amino acids. The V gene end was trimmed by 2 bases and the J gene end by 8 bases; junction bases not matched to a gene: 3. Germline-derived CDR1 and CDR2 are SQVTM and ANQGSEA. CDR3 sequence: CSVEHGTGEAFF. DNA of the CDR3: TGCAGCGTTGAACACGGGACAGGGGAAGCTTTCTTT.

J is TRBJ2-3 and V is TRBV6-1; D is unclear. The length of the CDR3 is 14 residues. The germline V and J ends were trimmed by 2 bases and 2 bases, with 8 bases remaining between them. CDR1 is MNHNS and CDR2 is SASEGT in the germline V gene. CDR3 DNA: TGTGCCAGCAGTGAACCAGGCCACACAGATACGCAGTATTTT. Amino acids: CASSEPGHTDTQYF.

The V call is TRBV9, the J call TRBJ2-1, with D possibly TRBD2 on 5 matching bases. The CDR3 contains 15 residues. Trimming left V 0 bases short and J 4 bases short, with 11 bases between. The germline V gene encodes CDR1 SGDLS and CDR2 YYNGEE. CDR3 nucleotide sequence: TGTGCCAGCAGCGTAGGAGCGGCAAGTTACAATGAGCAGTTCTTC. This sequence encodes CASSVGAASYNEQFF.

The rearrangement joins TRBV4-1 to TRBJ2-7; D is possibly TRBD1 (6 bases). Germline V gene lookup returns CDR1 MGHRA and CDR2 YSYEKL. CDR3 size: 14 residues. Between the trimmed V and J ends, which lost 4 bases and 6 bases, there was a span of 16 bases. The CDR3 nucleotides are TGCGCCAGCAGCCCCGCTTACCGAGGGGGCGAGCAGTACTTC. Its translation is CASSPAYRGGEQYF.

This chain connects TRBV7-2 to TRBJ2-2, with D possibly matching TRBD2 (6 bases). Trimming took 1 base from V and 6 from J, leaving 12 bases between them. CDR1 and CDR2 from the germline V gene are SGHTA and FQGNSA. The CDR3 extends over 15 amino acids. The CDR3 here is CASSLEAGRAGELFF. The CDR3 DNA reads TGTGCCAGCAGCTTAGAGGCCGGGAGAGCCGGGGAGCTGTTTTTT.

The chain recombines TRBV5-1 with TRBJ2-1; 14 positions match TRBD2. Losses at the gene ends were 7 bases for V and 8 bases for J; bases not matched to a gene: 8. The germline gives CDR1 SGHRS, CDR2 YFSETQ. The CDR3 runs 15 residues. CDR3 loop: CASSGTSGSADEQFF. The CDR3 region has the DNA TGCGCCAGCTCCGGGACTAGCGGGAGTGCCGATGAGCAGTTCTTC. The variable domain in full, with the rest retrieved from reference TRBV5-1 and TRBJ2-1, is KAGVTQTPRYLIKTRGQQVTLSCSPISGHRSVSWYQQTPGQGLQFLFEYFSETQRNKGNFPGRFSGRQFSNSRSEMNVSTLELGDSALYLCASSGTSGSADEQFFGPGTRLTVL.

This clone has more than one count but fewer than ten. This chain uses TRBV6-5 with TRBJ1-5, with D possibly matching TRBD1 (5 bases). Trimming took 5 bases from V and 7 from J, leaving 9 bases between them. Germline lookup yields CDR1 MNHEY and CDR2 SVGAGI. The CDR3 length is 12 residues. CDR3 nucleotide sequence: TGTGCCAGCAGTCAGGGAGGGCAGCCCCAGCATTTT. Translated: CASSQGGQPQHF.

The CDR3, as DNA: TGTGCCAGTAGTATAGGAGGGTTCGATGGCTACACCTTC. It translates to CASSIGGFDGYTF. The rearrangement uses TRBV19 and TRBJ1-2, with D unclear. CDR3 length: 13 amino acids. V shed 1 base and J shed 6 bases, with 9 bases lying between them. CDR1 and CDR2 (germline): LNHDA, SQIVND (reference sequence).

The rearrangement uses TRBV10-1 and TRBJ1-6, with D perhaps TRBD1 (5 bases). The CDR3 totals 14 residues. Trimming pared 0 bases from V and 10 bases from J, leaving 10 bases between. Looked up from germline, CDR1 is WNHNN and CDR2 is SYGVQD (reference sequence). CDR3 nucleotides: TGCGCCAGCAGTGAGTCGGGTAGGGGCTCACCCCTCCACTTT. Residues: CASSESGRGSPLHF.

In DNA, the CDR3 is TGTGCCAGCAGCCCGGGACTAGCGGGATATGAGCAGTACTTC. Its protein is CASSPGLAGYEQYF. This chain links TRBV5-4 with TRBJ2-7; 13 nucleotides line up with TRBD2. The CDR3 has 14 residues. Germline CDR1 and CDR2: SGHNT and YYREEE (reference sequence). Losses at the gene ends were 4 bases for V and 7 bases for J; bases not matched to a gene: 5.

The chain uses TRBV27 and TRBJ1-3; maybe TRBD1 (5 bases). Germline assignment: CDR1 MNHEY and CDR2 SMNVEV (reference sequence). The CDR3 is made up of 14 amino acids. With 2 bases removed from V and 2 bases from J, the gap between germline ends came to 7 bases. CDR3 in DNA: TGTGCCAGCAGTTTACGGGGGACTGGAAACACCATATATTTT. This codes for CASSLRGTGNTIYF.

With respect to this clone: Mismatch with germline at one junction end may stem from a read error. The chain links TRBV5-1 to TRBJ2-5, with 15 positions matching TRBD2. CDR3 length equals 13 residues. Germline CDR1 reads SGHRS; CDR2 reads YFSETQ. This CDR3 reads CASSLGTSGGIDF. The CDR3 DNA reads TGCGCCAGCAGCTTAGGGACTAGCGGGGGGATCGACTTC. Full variable domain (rest looked up from reference TRBV5-1 and TRBJ2-5): KAGVTQTPRYLIKTRGQQVTLSCSPISGHRSVSWYQQTPGQGLQFLFEYFSETQRNKGNFPGRFSGRQFSNSRSEMNVSTLELGDSALYLCASSLGTSGGIDFGPGTRLLVL.

The rearrangement links TRBV11-1 to TRBJ2-7, with 10 bases that match TRBD1. J was trimmed by 4 bases and V by 3 bases; bases with no gene match: 6. The CDR3 runs 15 residues. Germline CDR1 SGHAT, CDR2 FQDESV (reference sequence). CDR3 DNA: TGTGCCAGCAGCTTCGACCGGGACAGGGGTTACGAGCAGTACTTC. It translates to CASSFDRDRGYEQYF.

The gene calls are TRBV6-6 and TRBJ2-2, with D possibly TRBD2 on 6 matching bases. The CDR3 sequence is 14 residues long. The V end was cut by 7 bases, the J end by 0 bases, with 9 bases between. Germline CDR1 MNHNY, CDR2 SVGAGI (reference sequence). In nucleotides, the CDR3 is TGTGCCAGCACGGAGGGACCGAACACCGGGGAGCTGTTTTTT. It encodes CASTEGPNTGELFF.

The chain recombines TRBV5-1 with TRBJ2-1; D is possibly TRBD1 (5 bases). The V and J ends lost 6 bases and 0 bases respectively, with 13 bases between them. The CDR3 sequence is 15 residues long. The germline V gene encodes CDR1 SGHRS and CDR2 YFSETQ. This chain's CDR3 is CASTSTGSSYNEQFF. The CDR3 DNA follows: TGCGCCAGCACCTCAACAGGCAGCTCCTACAATGAGCAGTTCTTC.

In its sample, this clone was seen a few times. The V call is TRBV6-5, the J call TRBJ2-7; 8 nucleotides line up with TRBD1. Germline V gene sequence: CDR1 MNHEY, CDR2 SVGAGI. The trim removed 5 bases at V and 7 bases at J, leaving 10 bases unmatched. This CDR3 spans 14 amino acids. The CDR3 reads CASSGAGGSWEQYF. The CDR3 nucleotides read TGTGCCAGCAGTGGGGCAGGGGGCTCGTGGGAGCAGTACTTC.

The V gene is TRBV5-1, the J gene TRBJ2-7; D ambiguous. This CDR3 is 14 amino acids long. Trimming pared 0 bases from V and 4 bases from J, leaving 11 bases between. The germline gives CDR1 SGHRS, CDR2 YFSETQ. Here the CDR3 reads CASSLDVAEYEQYF. The CDR3 DNA reads TGCGCCAGCAGCTTGGATGTTGCGGAATACGAGCAGTACTTC.

The chain combines TRBV5-8 with TRBJ2-7, with 7 bases aligning to TRBD1. This CDR3 spans 16 amino acids. The ends lost 1 base at V and 0 bases at J; junction bases unmatched: 7. The germline V gene encodes CDR1 SGHTS and CDR2 YDEGEE. For the CDR3, the DNA is TGTGCCAGCAGCTTGTACTTCCGGGACAGCTCCTACGAGCAGTACTTC. Its translation is CASSLYFRDSSYEQYF.